Following are 12 T cell receptor beta chains from one sample sequenced in a study of regulatory T cells in long-lasting Graves disease. Building of the TCR beta libraries involved iRepertoire HTBI primers and Arm-PCR of CDR3 regions. TCRdb reprocessed the multiplex PCR reads via MiXCR and lists one record per CDR3 protein. The table has hundreds of thousands of distinct CDR3 sequences, 16% seen once; the top ten hold more than 15%. As for time point: newly diagnosed GD, antithyroid drugs for less than 3 months. PBMCs provided the RNA from which the TCR library was made. The same sample was also studied in work on T cells in Graves' hyperthyroidism and ophthalmopathy.

Sequencing was performed on peripheral blood mononuclear cells (PBMCs), taken at new diagnosis, from a patient treated with antithyroid drugs. The receptors derive from a woman younger than 45 with Graves disease.

Comments on this clonotype: This could be a read error, since a much larger clone is one nucleotide away. The chain recombines TRBV6-1 with TRBJ1-2; D perhaps matches TRBD1 (6 bases). Germline lookup yields CDR1 MNHNS and CDR2 SASEGT. The CDR3 contains 16 residues. V was clipped by 0 bases and J by 8 bases, with 19 bases between them. CDR3 region: CASSEAGGWEVYGYTF. CDR3 nucleotides: TGTGCCAGCAGTGAAGCGGGGGGCTGGGAGGTATACGGCTACACCTTC.

This rearrangement joins TRBV28 to TRBJ2-7; 7 nucleotides align to TRBD2. This CDR3 is 14 amino acids long. The V gene end was trimmed by 7 bases and the J gene end by 0 bases; junction bases not matched to a gene: 6. The germline CDR1 and CDR2 sequences are MDHEN and SYDVKM. The CDR3 here is CASIPSGGSYEQYF. In nucleotides, the CDR3 is TGTGCCAGCATTCCTTCGGGGGGCTCCTACGAGCAGTACTTC.

This chain joins TRBV28 and TRBJ1-3; the D is unclear. The CDR3 has 20 amino acids. CDR1 is MDHEN, CDR2 SYDVKM, per germline. V shed 4 bases and J shed 4 bases, with 29 bases lying between them. The CDR3 region has the DNA TGTGCCAGCAGTTCCCGGCCGTATAAAGGAGGGTCCCCGGCGGGAAACACCATATATTTT. It translates to CASSSRPYKGGSPAGNTIYF.

A note on this clonotype: A single base separates this from a much larger clone, so it may be a read error. The chain carries TRBV7-3 and TRBJ2-1; a possible D gene is TRBD2 (6 bases). This CDR3 is 16 amino acids long. Germline V gene lookup returns CDR1 SGHTA and CDR2 FQGTGA. CDR3 in DNA: TGTGTCAGCAGCTTATTTGGTGGTAGCGGCTACAATGAGCAGTTCTTC. It specifies CVSSLFGGSGYNEQFF.

In its sample, this clonotype was seen a few times. This rearrangement joins TRBV12-5 to TRBJ2-3; 13 bases match TRBD2. V dropped 1 base and J dropped 6; count of bases not matched to a gene: 1. CDR1 and CDR2 from the germline V gene are LGHNT and FRNRAP. CDR3 length: 15 residues. The CDR3 sequence is CASGLGLAGGDTQYF. The CDR3 region has the DNA TGTGCTAGTGGTTTGGGACTAGCGGGAGGCGATACGCAGTATTTT.

The chain uses TRBV30 and TRBJ2-1; a weak D match, TRBD1 (6 bases). V lost 2 bases and J 1 base, leaving 12 bases between the germline ends. Looked up from germline, CDR1 is GTSNPN and CDR2 is SVGIG (reference sequence). The CDR3 is 15 amino acids. The CDR3 DNA is TGTGCCTGGAGTTCGACAGGCGGATCCTACAATGAGCAGTTCTTC. Translated, it gives CAWSSTGGSYNEQFF.

This clonotype has at least ten counts. The V call is TRBV28, the J call TRBJ2-2, with D perhaps matching TRBD2 (7 bases). The CDR3 runs 18 residues. CDR1 is MDHEN, CDR2 SYDVKM, per germline. V lost 3 bases and J 1 base, leaving 18 bases between the germline ends. Written as DNA, the CDR3 is TGTGCCAGCAGTTTGCAATTGGGGGCTAGCGGGAACACCGGGGAGCTGTTTTTT. This translates into CASSLQLGASGNTGELFF.

The J gene is TRBJ2-1, the V gene TRBV12-3 or TRBV12-4; TRBD1 matches at 10 bases. The last part of the DNA fits TRBJ2-5 better; the J call may be wrong. The CDR3 runs to 15 residues. CDR3 in DNA: TGTGCCAGCAGGCTGGGACAGGGGCCCCAAGAGACCCAGTACTTC. Amino acid sequence: CASRLGQGPQETQYF.

This clonotype has more than one count but fewer than ten. The chain uses TRBV20-1 and TRBJ2-7, with D possibly being TRBD1 or TRBD2 (5 bases each). This CDR3 has 12 residues. Germline V gene data show CDR1 as DFQATT and CDR2 as SNEGSKA (reference sequence). V lost 6 bases and J 1 base, leaving 10 bases between the germline ends. The CDR3 DNA sequence: TGCAGTGCACAGGACTTTTCCTACGAGCAGTACTTC. The encoded protein is CSAQDFSYEQYF.

Regarding this clonotype: Since a far larger clone is one base different, this is likely a read error. The chain employs TRBV6-4 and TRBJ2-3; D is possibly TRBD1 or TRBD2 (6 bases each). Germline V gene sequence: CDR1 MRHNA, CDR2 SNTAGT. The CDR3 covers 17 residues. Trimming took 2 bases from V and 3 from J, leaving 18 bases between them. The CDR3 coding sequence is TGTGCCAGCAGTGACGTGAACCGACTAGGGGGGACAGATACGCAGTATTTT. It codes for CASSDVNRLGGTDTQYF.

This clonotype occurred a few times. The chain combines TRBV18 with TRBJ1-6, with D maybe TRBD1 (5 bases). Germline V gene data show CDR1 as KGHSH and CDR2 as LQKENI. V dropped 3 bases and J dropped 8 bases, with 14 bases sitting between them. The CDR3 covers 15 residues. The CDR3 region is CASSPPGRMDSPLHF. Written as DNA, the CDR3 is TGTGCCAGCTCACCCCCAGGGAGGATGGATTCACCCCTCCACTTT.

This clonotype was observed many times. The chain combines TRBV29-1 with TRBJ2-3, with 12 nucleotides matching TRBD2. V was clipped by 7 bases and J by 6 bases; unmatched bases: 2. The CDR3 is 12 residues long. Germline values: CDR1 SQVTM, CDR2 ANQGSEA. This CDR3 reads CSASGRADTQYF. DNA of the CDR3: TGCAGCGCTAGCGGGAGGGCCGATACGCAGTATTTT.